These 4 T cell receptor beta chains originate from one sample sequenced in a study of cytomegalovirus exposure and HLA in healthy donors. Primers: 60 Vbeta forward and 13 Jbeta reverse. Measured with immunoSEQ multiplex PCR; TCRdb has only the in-frame clones, and not every one. In the table there are roughly 190,000 clones, approximately 9.5% of which are singletons. Sequenced material: PBMCs. The source of these receptors is a woman in her 30s in good health and CMV-seropositive.

This clone was observed a handful of times. V gene TRBV6-1 combines with J gene TRBJ2-7, with 8 bases fitting TRBD1. The CDR3 has 15 amino acids. Germline trimming cut 6 bases from V and 3 bases from J; bases unmatched to any gene: 10. The germline gives CDR1 MNHNS, CDR2 SASEGT. The CDR3 sequence is CASRREQGEDYEQYF. CDR3 sequence (DNA): TGTGCCAGCAGACGCGAACAGGGGGAGGACTACGAGCAGTACTTC.

This chain uses TRBV6-1 with TRBJ2-1, with D tentatively TRBD2 (6 bases). The CDR3 sequence is 15 residues long. V dropped 1 base and J dropped 3 bases, with 10 bases sitting between them. CDR1 is MNHNS, CDR2 SASEGT, per germline. In DNA, the CDR3 is TGTGCCAGCAGTGAAGGTGGCGGGAACTACAATGAGCAGTTCTTC. It translates to CASSEGGGNYNEQFF.

This clone occurred a few times. J is TRBJ1-5 and V is TRBV7-2, with D unclear. This CDR3 contains 15 residues. Trimming removed 5 bases from V and 1 base from J, with 12 bases in between. Looked up from germline, CDR1 is SGHTA and CDR2 is FQGNSA. CDR3 amino acids: CASSPRGGSNQPQHF. CDR3 DNA sequence: TGTGCCAGCAGCCCCCGGGGAGGGAGCAATCAGCCCCAGCATTTT.

The V and J genes are TRBV12-5 and TRBJ2-2; perhaps TRBD1 as D (5 bases). V dropped 0 bases and J dropped 6 bases, with 8 bases sitting between them. The CDR3 covers 14 residues. Per the germline V gene, CDR1 is LGHNT and CDR2 is FRNRAP. CDR3 amino acids: CASGLVGAAGELFF. The CDR3 nucleotides read TGTGCTAGTGGTTTGGTAGGGGCAGCCGGGGAGCTGTTTTTT.